The clone carrying this TCR beta chain occurred once. Original analysis: The assay estimated nucleated cells by amplifying reference gene primers. Libraries were prepared by immunoSEQ multiplex PCR; TCRdb keeps only in-frame clonotypes and omits some of them. Clone size and V and J calls were adopted from that table, with D and trimming inferred from the DNA. The profile covers over 130,000 clones, with roughly 85% appearing a single time and roughly 2.9% taken by the ten largest. The data originate from a study of blood T cell repertoires in COVID-19. Study background: Samples representing acute and convalescent COVID-19 were sourced from the United States, Italy and Spain.

CDR1 is SGHRS, CDR2 YFSETQ, per germline. CDR3 length equals 12 residues. V dropped 0 bases and J dropped 3 bases, with 4 bases sitting between them. The clonotype was recovered from a man between 45 and 60 years old with acute or convalescent COVID-19. The chain is built from TRBV5-1 and TRBJ2-7; D ambiguous. The sample consisted of peripheral blood. The CDR3 DNA follows: TGCGCCAGCAGCTTGGAGCGCTACGAGCAGTACTTC. Amino acids: CASSLERYEQYF.